Presented here are 28 T cell receptor beta chains from one specimen sequenced in a study of OX40 agonist ivuxolimab in advanced cancers. The method was immunoSEQ multiplex PCR; TCRdb's version includes in-frame clones alone and lacks a portion of them. The sample carries 65,000 to 80,000 clones, 84% recorded once. The input for sequencing was CD4+ or CD8+ T cells sorted from blood, taken in a trial of the OX40 agonist ivuxolimab. The receptors originated from an adult with an advanced solid tumor such as melanoma, head and neck, liver or kidney cancer.

The chain employs TRBV5-1 and TRBJ2-3, with 7 positions matching TRBD2. The trim removed 4 bases at V and 6 bases at J, leaving 8 bases unmatched. CDR3 size: 14 residues. Germline V lookup: CDR1 SGHRS, CDR2 YFSETQ. The DNA for the CDR3 is TGCGCCAGCAGCCCCCGGGCGGGAGCGGATACGCAGTATTTT. Translating it yields CASSPRAGADTQYF.

The V and J genes are TRBV27 and TRBJ1-6; no firm D call. Germline values: CDR1 MNHEY, CDR2 SMNVEV (reference sequence). CDR3 size: 14 residues. Trimming shortened V by 3 bases and J by 10 bases, and 13 bases separated the two germline ends. The CDR3 DNA is TGTGCCAGCAGTTTGAGAAAGGGTGAATCACCCCTCCACTTT. This translates into CASSLRKGESPLHF.

The gene calls are TRBV12-5 and TRBJ2-1; 10 nucleotides agree with TRBD2. The germline V gene encodes CDR1 LGHNT and CDR2 FRNRAP. The J segment lost 4 bases and the V segment lost 0 bases, leaving 6 bases of the junction unmatched. The CDR3 runs to 17 residues. Here the CDR3 reads CASGLVPSGSSYNEQFF. The CDR3 DNA follows: TGTGCTAGTGGTTTGGTTCCTAGCGGGAGTAGTTACAATGAGCAGTTCTTC.

CDR3 sequence: CASSQDLGTLLNEQFF. DNA of the CDR3: TGTGCCAGCAGCCAAGATCTGGGGACTTTGCTCAATGAGCAGTTCTTC. The genes are TRBV14 and TRBJ2-1; D perhaps matches TRBD2 (6 bases). The CDR3 consists of 16 residues. CDR1 and CDR2 from the germline V gene are SGHDN and FVKESK. V was clipped by 0 bases and J by 6 bases, with 15 bases between them.

The V call is TRBV4-1, the J call TRBJ2-1, with a tentative D call TRBD2 (5 bases). The CDR3 runs to 17 residues. The ends were cut back, 1 base at V and 0 bases at J, with 13 bases in the middle. In germline, CDR1 is MGHRA, CDR2 YSYEKL. This CDR3 reads CASSQAGWRSSYNEQFF. DNA of the CDR3: TGCGCCAGCAGCCAAGCAGGTTGGAGGAGCTCCTACAATGAGCAGTTCTTC.

This chain joins TRBV18 and TRBJ2-7; possibly TRBD1 for D (5 bases). This CDR3 is built from 15 residues. Germline assignment: CDR1 KGHSH and CDR2 LQKENI. V gave up 3 bases and J gave up 2 bases, with 14 bases separating them. Here the CDR3 reads CASSPSRTQTYEQYF. The CDR3 DNA reads as TGTGCCAGCTCACCCTCTCGGACACAAACCTACGAGCAGTACTTC.

This sequence joins TRBV30 and TRBJ2-3; TRBD2 aligns across 9 bases. J gave up 2 bases and V 1 base, and 4 bases lay outside the gene matches. The germline CDR1 and CDR2 sequences are GTSNPN and SVGIG (reference sequence). CDR3 length equals 15 residues. The CDR3 coding sequence is TGTGCCTGGAGTGCCGCTAGCGGGAACACAGATACGCAGTATTTT. Its protein is CAWSAASGNTDTQYF.

The table lists this clone with a count of one. The chain has TRBV19 and TRBJ2-5; D is perhaps TRBD2 (5 bases). The CDR3 extends over 14 amino acids. The germline V gene encodes CDR1 LNHDA and CDR2 SQIVND (reference sequence). V was trimmed by 6 bases and J by 0 bases, leaving 11 bases between them. CDR3 amino acids: CASSPPGNQETQYF. Here the CDR3 DNA reads TGTGCCAGTAGCCCCCCGGGAAACCAAGAGACCCAGTACTTC.

V usage is TRBV7-9 and J usage is TRBJ2-1, with D possibly being TRBD1 (5 bases). Germline CDR1 reads SEHNR; CDR2 reads FQNEAQ (reference sequence). The CDR3 length is 15 residues. Trimming removed 1 base at V and 5 bases at J, with 12 bases between. CDR3 loop: CASSLGISRDNEQFF. The CDR3 DNA reads TGTGCCAGCAGCTTAGGCATTAGCAGGGACAATGAGCAGTTCTTC.

The rearrangement links TRBV18 to TRBJ1-1; possibly TRBD1 for D (6 bases). In germline, CDR1 is KGHSH, CDR2 LQKENI. Trimming cost V 6 bases and J 5 bases, with 16 bases left between them. The CDR3 is 14 amino acids. In DNA form, the CDR3 reads TGTGCCAGCTCGCTTAGTAAAGGGGGGACTGAAGCTTTCTTT. Its translation is CASSLSKGGTEAFF.

The chain links TRBV7-3 to TRBJ2-6, with no clear D. Germline CDR1 reads SGHTA; CDR2 reads FQGTGA. V lost 5 bases and J 3 bases, leaving 8 bases between the germline ends. This CDR3 is built from 14 residues. The CDR3 protein is CASSPFHGANVLTF. DNA for the CDR3: TGTGCCAGCAGCCCCTTTCATGGGGCCAACGTCCTGACTTTC.

The chain is built from TRBV4-3 and TRBJ2-7, with TRBD1 matching over 10 bases. Trimming at V came to 3 bases and at J to 4 bases, leaving 12 bases not matched to a gene. The germline V gene encodes CDR1 LGHNA and CDR2 YSLEER. The CDR3 has 17 amino acids. The CDR3 DNA reads as TGCGCCAGCAGCCAGGCCAGGACAGGGGGAACTATTTACGAGCAGTACTTC. This sequence encodes CASSQARTGGTIYEQYF.

This chain connects TRBV10-3 to TRBJ2-2, with TRBD1 as a possible D gene (5 bases). The CDR3 has 13 amino acids. V was clipped by 3 bases and J by 3 bases, with 5 bases between them. The germline gives CDR1 ENHRY, CDR2 SYGVKD. The CDR3 bases are TGTGCCATCAGTGACAGGGACACCGGGGAGCTGTTTTTT. This codes for CAISDRDTGELFF.

The chain combines TRBV11-1 with TRBJ2-5; TRBD2 aligns across 7 bases. This CDR3 comprises 16 residues. J was trimmed by 5 bases and V by 4 bases; bases with no gene match: 13. Germline CDR1 and CDR2: SGHAT and FQDESV (reference sequence). In DNA form, the CDR3 reads TGTGCCAGCAGCTACCATCTGGCGGGGGTAGGGGAGACCCAGTACTTC. Encoded protein: CASSYHLAGVGETQYF. Using reference TRBV11-1 and TRBJ2-5 for the parts outside the CDR3, the full variable domain is EAEVAQSPRYKITEKSQAVAFWCDPISGHATLYWYRQILGQGPELLVQFQDESVVDDSQLPKDRFSAERLKGVDSTLKIQPAELGDSAMYLCASSYHLAGVGETQYFGPGTRLLVL.

The chain uses TRBV6-6 and TRBJ1-6; no clear D. Per germline, CDR1 MNHNY and CDR2 SVGAGI (reference sequence). The CDR3 has 15 amino acids. V lost 9 bases and J 5 bases, leaving 17 bases between the germline ends. The CDR3 sequence: CASFPGRSHNSPLHF. CDR3 nucleotide sequence: TGTGCCAGTTTCCCCGGGCGGTCGCATAATTCACCCCTCCACTTT.

This chain connects TRBV6-6 to TRBJ2-3, with TRBD1 identical over 7 bases. The CDR3 totals 13 residues. Trimming at V came to 7 bases and at J to 5 bases, leaving 6 bases not matched to a gene. Germline V gene sequence: CDR1 MNHNY, CDR2 SVGAGI (reference sequence). CDR3 DNA: TGTGCCAGCAAAGGGACAGATGGAGATACGCAGTATTTT. This encodes CASKGTDGDTQYF.

This chain joins TRBV6-6 and TRBJ2-1, with 8 bases aligning to TRBD2. V trimming: 1 base; J trimming: 7 bases; junction bases outside the gene matches: 3. CDR3 size: 14 residues. CDR1 and CDR2 from the germline V gene are MNHNY and SVGAGI (reference sequence). The DNA for the CDR3 is TGTGCCAGCAGTTACTTCGCTAGCGGGAATGAGCAGTTCTTC. Translated, it gives CASSYFASGNEQFF.

The CDR3 spells CASSLGLNTGELFF. CDR3 coding DNA: TGTGCCAGCAGTTTAGGGCTGAACACCGGGGAGCTGTTTTTT. The rearrangement uses TRBV27 and TRBJ2-2, with unresolved D. The V and J ends lost 2 bases and 1 base respectively, with 5 bases between them. The CDR3 totals 14 residues. The germline V gene encodes CDR1 MNHEY and CDR2 SMNVEV (reference sequence).

As to this clone: A read error may explain this, as a much larger clone is one base away. The chain links TRBV12-5 to TRBJ2-2, with TRBD1 matching 11 bases. Germline V gene sequence: CDR1 LGHNT, CDR2 FRNRAP. V lost 5 bases, J lost 7 bases, and 12 bases stayed unmatched. This CDR3 spans 17 amino acids. The CDR3 DNA reads TGTGCTAGTGGTCCAACCATCGGACAGGGGGCCATCGGGGAGCTGTTTTTT. This encodes CASGPTIGQGAIGELFF.

This clone was detected only a few times. V gene TRBV28 combines with J gene TRBJ1-4, with a tentative D call TRBD1 (5 bases). The V gene's germline CDR1 is MDHEN and CDR2 SYDVKM. V was trimmed by 5 bases and J by 10 bases, leaving 17 bases between them. The CDR3 totals 14 residues. The CDR3: CASSPPGLMAKLFF. DNA for the CDR3: TGTGCCAGCAGTCCTCCGGGGCTTATGGCAAAACTGTTTTTT.

This chain uses TRBV5-4 with TRBJ2-3; the match to TRBD2 covers 11 bases. Germline-derived CDR1 and CDR2 are SGHNT and YYREEE (reference sequence). The CDR3 runs 17 residues. V dropped 4 bases and J dropped 2; count of bases not matched to a gene: 9. CDR3 coding DNA: TGTGCCAGCAGCCCTTCGGTAGCGGGAGGGTTCACAGATACGCAGTATTTT. Protein: CASSPSVAGGFTDTQYF. Full variable domain (remainder filled in from reference TRBV5-4 and TRBJ2-3): ETGVTQSPTHLIKTRGQQVTLRCSSQSGHNTVSWYQQALGQGPQFIFQYYREEENGRGNFPPRFSGLQFPNYSSELNVNALELDDSALYLCASSPSVAGGFTDTQYFGPGTRLTVL.

This chain joins TRBV11-3 and TRBJ2-1; D unresolved. V lost 8 bases and J 9 bases, leaving 8 bases between the germline ends. Germline V lookup: CDR1 SGHNT, CDR2 YENEEA. This CDR3 region has 10 residues. In nucleotides, the CDR3 is TGTGCCAGCCACAAGGGTGAGCAGTTCTTC. As protein: CASHKGEQFF.

The chain uses TRBV4-2 and TRBJ2-3, with 9 positions matching TRBD2. V was pared by 2 bases and J by 2 bases, with 8 bases of the junction left unmatched. The CDR3 spans 17 residues. The germline gives CDR1 LGHNA, CDR2 YNFKEQ. This CDR3 reads CASSQRVSGGFTDTQYF. The CDR3 nucleotides read TGTGCCAGCAGCCAAAGGGTTAGCGGGGGATTCACAGATACGCAGTATTTT.

This clone was seen a handful of times. The chain employs TRBV19 and TRBJ2-1; 12 bases are shared with TRBD2. V dropped 11 bases and J dropped 9; count of bases not matched to a gene: 14. The CDR3 consists of 15 residues. Germline CDR1 is LNHDA and CDR2 is SQIVND (reference sequence). As DNA, the CDR3 is TGTGCCTTCATCGCCGGGACTAGCGGGTTGGGTGAGCAGTTCTTC. This gives the protein CAFIAGTSGLGEQFF.

CDR3 protein: CASSYRESVAGDEQFF. The CDR3 coding sequence is TGTGCCAGCAGCTATCGGGAATCCGTGGCGGGCGATGAGCAGTTCTTC. The chain combines TRBV7-9 with TRBJ2-1; maybe TRBD2 (5 bases). The ends were cut back, 4 bases at V and 8 bases at J, with 21 bases in the middle. Germline V gene data show CDR1 as SEHNR and CDR2 as FQNEAQ (reference sequence). This CDR3 is built from 16 residues.

The rearrangement links TRBV18 to TRBJ1-4, with unresolved D. Germline values: CDR1 KGHSH, CDR2 LQKENI. The CDR3 runs 17 residues. Between the trimmed V and J ends, which lost 1 base and 0 bases, there was a span of 12 bases. CDR3 DNA: TGTGCCAGCTCACCACGGGCGGATCCAGCAACTAATGAAAAACTGTTTTTT. Residues: CASSPRADPATNEKLFF. Full variable domain (missing parts from reference TRBV18 and TRBJ1-4): NAGVMQNPRHLVRRRGQEARLRCSPMKGHSHVYWYRQLPEEGLKFMVYLQKENIIDESGMPKERFSAEFPKEGPSILRIQQVVRGDSAAYFCASSPRADPATNEKLFFGSGTQLSVL.

The chain links TRBV12-5 to TRBJ2-5; no clear D gene. This CDR3 comprises 14 residues. Germline V gives CDR1 LGHNT, CDR2 FRNRAP. Trimming left V 1 base short and J 5 bases short, with 11 bases between. CDR3 loop: CASGLDTRVETQYF. CDR3 sequence (DNA): TGTGCTAGTGGTTTGGACACACGGGTTGAGACCCAGTACTTC.

The chain carries TRBV29-1 and TRBJ2-5; TRBD2 might be the D (5 bases). Germline V gene data show CDR1 as SQVTM and CDR2 as ANQGSEA. The CDR3 has 12 amino acids. Trimming took 4 bases from V and 4 from J, leaving 10 bases between them. CDR3 coding DNA: TGCAGCGTTGCAAACGCGGGAGAGACCCAGTACTTC. Translated: CSVANAGETQYF.